This TCR beta chain was found in a study of T cells after yellow fever vaccination. Whole-study context: Those fractions that held only low numbers of cells were prepared using the SMART-Seq v4 Ultra Low Input RNA kit. The study, taken as a whole, reports: The CD4 and CD8 compartments had a small share of their clonotypes in common. Post-booster reappearance was seen for most primary-vaccination clones (roughly 97% CD4, around 89% CD8).

This clonotype has more than one count but fewer than ten. Antigen: not known. CDR3 length: 12 amino acids. The V gene lost 0 bases and the J gene lost 11 bases, with 10 bases spanning the gap. The V gene's germline CDR1 is SGHAT and CDR2 FQNNGV. 5'RACE template switching generated TCR cDNA, adding a universal primer site and UMIs. TCRdb reanalysed the 5' RACE reads using MiXCR and keeps one entry per CDR3 protein. The table has hundreds of thousands of distinct CDR3 sequences, under 15% seen once. Sample: CD4+ T cells sorted from PBMCs, taken 15 days after the yellow fever booster vaccination. This receptor was identified in a man aged 18 to 30 who received the YFV17D yellow fever vaccine. The chain combines TRBV11-2 with TRBJ1-1; weak D call: TRBD1 (5 bases). CDR3 coding DNA: TGTGCCAGCAGCTTAGATCGAGGGGAGGCTTTCTTT. This gives the protein CASSLDRGEAFF.